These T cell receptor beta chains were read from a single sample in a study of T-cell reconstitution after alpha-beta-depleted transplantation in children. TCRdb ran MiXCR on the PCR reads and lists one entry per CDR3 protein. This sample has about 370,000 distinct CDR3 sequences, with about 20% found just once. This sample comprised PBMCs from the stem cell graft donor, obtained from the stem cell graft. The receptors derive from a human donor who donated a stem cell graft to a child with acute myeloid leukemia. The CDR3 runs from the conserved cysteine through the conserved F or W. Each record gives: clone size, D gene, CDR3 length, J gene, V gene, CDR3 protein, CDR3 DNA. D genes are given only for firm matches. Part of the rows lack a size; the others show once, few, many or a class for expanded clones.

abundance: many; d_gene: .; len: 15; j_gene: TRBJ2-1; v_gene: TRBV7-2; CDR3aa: CASSSPGTPDNEQFF; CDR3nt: TGTGCCAGCAGCTCCCCCGGGACTCCTGACAATGAGCAGTTCTTC
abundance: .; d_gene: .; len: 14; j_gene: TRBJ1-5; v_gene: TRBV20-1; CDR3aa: CSARDNRQNQPQHF; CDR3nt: TGCAGTGCTAGAGATAACAGGCAAAATCAGCCCCAGCATTTT
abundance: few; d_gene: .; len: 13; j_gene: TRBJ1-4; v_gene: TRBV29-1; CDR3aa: CSVDEARGEKLFF; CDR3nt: TGCAGCGTTGACGAAGCCCGGGGTGAAAAACTGTTTTTT
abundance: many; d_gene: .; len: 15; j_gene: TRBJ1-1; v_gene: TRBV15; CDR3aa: CATSIPGARRGEAFF; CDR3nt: TGTGCCACCAGCATCCCAGGGGCCAGACGAGGAGAAGCTTTCTTT
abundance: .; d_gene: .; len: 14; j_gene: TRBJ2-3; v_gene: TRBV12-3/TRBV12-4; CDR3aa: CASRLNLGGDTQYF; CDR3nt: TGTGCCAGCAGGCTGAATCTTGGGGGCGATACGCAGTATTTT
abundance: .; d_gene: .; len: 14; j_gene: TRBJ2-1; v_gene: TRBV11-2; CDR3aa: CASGHLSSYNEQFF; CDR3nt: TGTGCCAGTGGGCACCTGAGCTCCTACAATGAGCAGTTCTTC
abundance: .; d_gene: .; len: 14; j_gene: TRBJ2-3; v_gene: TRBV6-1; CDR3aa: CASSKGSSTDTQYF; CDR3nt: TGTGCCAGCAGTAAGGGATCTAGCACAGATACGCAGTATTTT
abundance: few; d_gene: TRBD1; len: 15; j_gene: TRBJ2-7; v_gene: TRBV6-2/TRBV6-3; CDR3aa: CASSLLDRGPYEQYF; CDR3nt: TGTGCCAGCAGTCTCCTCGACAGGGGGCCGTACGAGCAGTACTTC
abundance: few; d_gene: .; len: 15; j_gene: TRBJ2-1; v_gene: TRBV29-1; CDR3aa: CSVEDPQSPYNEQFF; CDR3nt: TGCAGCGTTGAAGATCCTCAGTCGCCCTACAATGAGCAGTTCTTC
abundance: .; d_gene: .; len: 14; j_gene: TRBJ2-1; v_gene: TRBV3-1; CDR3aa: CASMTGRFHNEQFF; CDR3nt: TGTGCCAGCATGACCGGGCGCTTCCACAATGAGCAGTTCTTC
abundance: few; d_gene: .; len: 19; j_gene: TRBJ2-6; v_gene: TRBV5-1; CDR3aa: CASSLAMGATTGGANVLTF; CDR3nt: TGCGCCAGCAGCTTGGCCATGGGAGCTACGACAGGTGGGGCCAACGTCCTGACTTTC
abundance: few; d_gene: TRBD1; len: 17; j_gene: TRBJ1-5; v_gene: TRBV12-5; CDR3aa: CASGLGQVMGSNQPQHF; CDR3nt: TGTGCTAGTGGACTTGGACAGGTCATGGGTAGCAATCAGCCCCAGCATTTT
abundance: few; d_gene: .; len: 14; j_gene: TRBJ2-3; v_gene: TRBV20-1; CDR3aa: CSASRAGNTDTQYF; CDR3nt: TGCAGTGCTAGTAGGGCAGGGAACACAGATACGCAGTATTTT
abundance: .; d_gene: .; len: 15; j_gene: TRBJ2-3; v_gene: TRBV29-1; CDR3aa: CSVEDLIAVEDTQYF; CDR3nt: TGCAGCGTTGAAGATCTGATAGCAGTGGAAGATACGCAGTATTTT
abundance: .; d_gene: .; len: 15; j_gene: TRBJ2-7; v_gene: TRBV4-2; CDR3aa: CASSQEWTSTYEQYF; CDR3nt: TGTGCCAGCAGCCAAGAGTGGACATCCACCTACGAGCAGTACTTC
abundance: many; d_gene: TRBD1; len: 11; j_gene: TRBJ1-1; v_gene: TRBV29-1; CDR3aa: CSAGGGSEAFF; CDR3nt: TGCAGCGCCGGAGGGGGCTCTGAAGCTTTCTTT
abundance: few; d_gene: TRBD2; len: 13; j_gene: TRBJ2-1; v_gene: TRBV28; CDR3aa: CASRSAGVNEQFF; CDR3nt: TGTGCCAGCAGGTCGGCGGGAGTAAATGAGCAGTTCTTC
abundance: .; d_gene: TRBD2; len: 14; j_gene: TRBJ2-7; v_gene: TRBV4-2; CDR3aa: CAKPVRLAVYEQYF; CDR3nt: TGTGCCAAACCCGTACGGCTAGCGGTCTACGAGCAGTACTTC
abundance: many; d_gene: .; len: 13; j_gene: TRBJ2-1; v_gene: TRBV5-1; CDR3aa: CASSLGQRNEQFF; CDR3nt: TGCGCCAGCAGCTTGGGGCAGAGGAATGAGCAGTTCTTC
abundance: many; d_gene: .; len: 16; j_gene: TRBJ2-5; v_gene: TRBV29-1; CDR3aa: CSVDLSGRPTPWTQYF; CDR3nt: TGCAGCGTTGATTTATCGGGCAGGCCGACTCCCTGGACCCAGTACTTC
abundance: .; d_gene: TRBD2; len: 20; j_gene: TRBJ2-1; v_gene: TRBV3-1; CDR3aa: CASSPTIDHLEREEGNEQFF; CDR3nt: TGTGCCAGCAGCCCAACGATTGACCACCTCGAGCGGGAGGAGGGAAATGAGCAGTTCTTC
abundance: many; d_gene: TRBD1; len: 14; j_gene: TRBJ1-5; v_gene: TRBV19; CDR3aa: CASSSDRESQPQHF; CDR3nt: TGTGCCAGTAGCTCCGACAGGGAAAGCCAGCCCCAGCATTTT
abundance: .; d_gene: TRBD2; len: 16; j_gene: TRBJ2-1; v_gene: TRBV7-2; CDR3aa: CASSFSPSGPYNEQFF; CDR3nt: TGTGCCAGCAGCTTCTCACCTAGCGGTCCCTACAATGAGCAGTTCTTC
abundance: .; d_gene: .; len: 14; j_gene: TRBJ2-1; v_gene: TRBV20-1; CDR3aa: CSASRADGYNEQFF; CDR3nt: TGCAGTGCCTCACGGGCAGACGGGTACAATGAGCAGTTCTTC
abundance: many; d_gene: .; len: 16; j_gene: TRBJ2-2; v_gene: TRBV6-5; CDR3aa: CASSYVLRKRTGELFF; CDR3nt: TGTGCCAGCAGTTACGTTCTCAGGAAGAGGACCGGGGAGCTGTTTTTT
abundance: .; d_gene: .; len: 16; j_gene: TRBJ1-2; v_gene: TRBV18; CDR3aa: CASSPPWGHLNYGYTF; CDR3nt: TGTGCCAGCTCACCACCATGGGGACACCTCAACTATGGCTACACCTTC
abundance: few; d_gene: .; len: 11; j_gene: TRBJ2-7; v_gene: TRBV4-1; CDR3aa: CASSQDQAKYF; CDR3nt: TGCGCCAGCAGCCAAGATCAGGCGAAATACTTC
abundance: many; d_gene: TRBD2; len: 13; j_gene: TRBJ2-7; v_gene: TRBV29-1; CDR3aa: CSVSLAGVREQYF; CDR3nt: TGCAGCGTTTCACTAGCGGGAGTTCGCGAGCAGTACTTC
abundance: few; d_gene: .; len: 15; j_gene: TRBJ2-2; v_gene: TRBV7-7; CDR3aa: CASSLDSANTGELFF; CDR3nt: TGTGCTAGCAGTCTAGACTCCGCGAACACCGGGGAGCTGTTTTTT
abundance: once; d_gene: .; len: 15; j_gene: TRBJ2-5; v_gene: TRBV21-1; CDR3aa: CASSEGEVGQETQYF; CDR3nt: TGTGCCAGCAGCGAGGGGGAAGTCGGCCAAGAGACCCAGTACTTC
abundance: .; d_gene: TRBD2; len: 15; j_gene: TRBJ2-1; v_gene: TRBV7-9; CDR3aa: CASSPTSGRNNEQFF; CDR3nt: TGTGCCAGCAGCCCGACTAGCGGGAGGAACAATGAGCAGTTCTTC
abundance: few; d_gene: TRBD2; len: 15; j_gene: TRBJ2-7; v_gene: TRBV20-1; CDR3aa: CSARLTPGGSYEQYF; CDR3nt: TGCAGTGCTAGACTTACCCCGGGAGGATCCTACGAGCAGTACTTC